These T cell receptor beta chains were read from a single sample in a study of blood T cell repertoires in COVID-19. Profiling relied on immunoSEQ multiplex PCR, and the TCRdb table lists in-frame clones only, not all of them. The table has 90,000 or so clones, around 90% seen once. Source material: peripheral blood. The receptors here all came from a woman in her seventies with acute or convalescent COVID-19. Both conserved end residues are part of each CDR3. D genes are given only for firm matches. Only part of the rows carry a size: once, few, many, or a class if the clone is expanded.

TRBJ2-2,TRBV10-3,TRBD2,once,CAISETLAGGNTGELFF,TGTGCCATCAGTGAGACGCTAGCGGGAGGGAACACCGGGGAGCTGTTTTTT
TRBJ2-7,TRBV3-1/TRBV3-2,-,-,CASSQGAGQYYEQYF,TGTGCCAGCAGCCAAGGAGCGGGACAATACTACGAGCAGTACTTC
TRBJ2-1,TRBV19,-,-,CASSIVPQGLRNEQFF,TGTGCCAGTAGTATAGTACCCCAAGGACTTCGGAATGAGCAGTTCTTC
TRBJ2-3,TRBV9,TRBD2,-,CASSVDRSGGTTDTQYF,TGTGCCAGCAGCGTAGATCGGAGCGGGGGTACCACAGATACGCAGTATTTT
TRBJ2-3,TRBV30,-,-,CAWSVQGTLHTDTQYF,TGTGCCTGGAGTGTTCAAGGGACACTACACACAGATACGCAGTATTTT
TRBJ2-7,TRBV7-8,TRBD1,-,CASKRTGSSYEQYF,TGTGCCAGCAAACGGACAGGGAGCTCCTACGAGCAGTACTTC
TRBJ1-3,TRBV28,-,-,CASSSPGTHGNTIYF,TGTGCCAGCAGTTCTCCCGGGACACATGGAAACACCATATATTTT
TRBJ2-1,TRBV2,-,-,CASSQGSPPGNEQFF,TGTGCCAGCAGTCAAGGGTCGCCCCCGGGGAATGAGCAGTTCTTC
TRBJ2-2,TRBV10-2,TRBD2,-,CASREGLAGRAGELFF,TGCGCCAGCAGGGAGGGACTAGCGGGAAGGGCCGGGGAGCTGTTTTTT
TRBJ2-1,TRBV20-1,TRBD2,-,CSASSTSWAYNEQFF,TGCAGTGCTAGTTCGACTAGCTGGGCCTACAATGAGCAGTTCTTC
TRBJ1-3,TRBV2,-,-,CASSNGQSLNTIYF,TGTGCCAGCAGTAATGGACAGAGTCTAAACACCATATATTTT
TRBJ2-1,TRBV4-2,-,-,CASSQEGQSYNEQFF,TGTGCCAGCAGCCAGGAAGGACAGTCCTACAATGAGCAGTTCTTC
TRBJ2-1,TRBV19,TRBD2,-,CASSIGSGGAGEQFF,TGTGCCAGTAGTATAGGCAGCGGGGGGGCGGGTGAGCAGTTCTTC
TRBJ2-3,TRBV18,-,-,CASSPITTADTQYF,TGTGCCAGCTCACCTATCACTACTGCAGATACGCAGTATTTT
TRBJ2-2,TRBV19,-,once,CASSSTWEVSGELFF,TGTGCCAGTAGTTCCACGTGGGAGGTCTCCGGGGAGCTGTTTTTT
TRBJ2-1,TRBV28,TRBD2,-,CASGAGGALGYNEQFF,TGTGCCAGCGGAGCGGGGGGAGCTTTGGGTTACAATGAGCAGTTCTTC
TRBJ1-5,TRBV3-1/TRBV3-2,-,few,CASSQDLVQPQHF,TGTGCCAGCAGCCAAGATCTAGTTCAGCCCCAGCATTTT
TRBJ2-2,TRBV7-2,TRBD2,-,CASSLDRLAGAGELFF,TGTGCCAGCAGCTTAGACCGCCTAGCGGGAGCCGGGGAGCTGTTTTTT
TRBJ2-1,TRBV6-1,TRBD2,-,CASSGEAGGFRNEQFF,TGTGCCAGCAGTGGGGAGGCGGGAGGGTTCAGGAATGAGCAGTTCTTC
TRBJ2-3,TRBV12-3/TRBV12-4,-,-,CASRKGNTDTQYF,TGTGCCAGCAGGAAGGGGAACACAGATACGCAGTATTTT
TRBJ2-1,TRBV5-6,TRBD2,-,CASSLVSWWREGHNEQFF,TGTGCCAGCAGCTTGGTCAGCTGGTGGCGGGAGGGCCACAATGAGCAGTTCTTC
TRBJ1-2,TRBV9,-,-,CASSAVTGYGGYTF,TGTGCCAGCAGCGCAGTCACAGGGTACGGTGGCTACACCTTC
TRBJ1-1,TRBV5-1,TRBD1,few,CASSGSGQGGNTEAFF,TGCGCCAGCAGCGGATCCGGACAGGGTGGGAACACTGAAGCTTTCTTT
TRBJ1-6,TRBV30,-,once,CAWTLSLHSPLHF,TGTGCCTGGACTCTGAGTTTGCATTCACCCCTCCACTTT